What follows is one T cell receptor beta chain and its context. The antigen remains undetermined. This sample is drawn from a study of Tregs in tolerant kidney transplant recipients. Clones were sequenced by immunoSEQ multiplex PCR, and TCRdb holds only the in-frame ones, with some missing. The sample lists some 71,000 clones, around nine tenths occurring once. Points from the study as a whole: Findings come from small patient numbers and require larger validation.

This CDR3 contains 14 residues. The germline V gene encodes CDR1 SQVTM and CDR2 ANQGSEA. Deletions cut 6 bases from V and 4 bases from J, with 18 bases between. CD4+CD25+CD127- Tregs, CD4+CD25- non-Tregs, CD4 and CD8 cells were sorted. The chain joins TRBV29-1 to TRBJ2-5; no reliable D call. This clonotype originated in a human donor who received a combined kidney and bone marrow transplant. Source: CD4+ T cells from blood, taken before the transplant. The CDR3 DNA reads TGCAGCGTCTCCGGAACAAAGACGGGAGAGACCCAGTACTTC. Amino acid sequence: CSVSGTKTGETQYF.